The entry below gives a single TCR beta chain sequence along with its context. The data are from a study of T cell responses to AZD1222 COVID-19 vaccine. On the study more broadly: Pooling was applied to second doses at about 4 or about 12 weeks.

Repertoires were generated with immunoSEQ multiplex PCR, while TCRdb's copy carries only in-frame clones and drops some. The sample has 130,000 to 150,000 clones, approximately 89% seen once. The clonotype originates from an adult in good health. Specimen: peripheral blood, collected on day 0 of AZD1222 vaccination.

The CDR3 region has the DNA TGTGCCAGCAGTTCCCAGGGGGAGGGCCCCGGTAACTATGGCTACACCTTC. Encoded protein: CASSSQGEGPGNYGYTF. This sequence joins TRBV27 and TRBJ1-2; TRBD1 agrees at 7 bases. CDR3 length: 17 amino acids. Germline V lookup: CDR1 MNHEY, CDR2 SMNVEV (reference sequence). V was clipped by 4 bases and J by 1 base; unmatched bases: 12.